A single sample gave rise to the 13 T cell receptor beta chains below, sequenced in a study of CD8 T cells in Susac syndrome. Random hexamers served to reverse transcribe roughly 0.45 to 1 ug RNA. TCRdb independently ran MiXCR on the immunoSEQ multiplex PCR reads; one entry per CDR3 protein. This sample has some 190,000 distinct CDR3 sequences, with 94% found just once. The sample comprised CD4+ T cells from PBMCs. Receptors originate from a human donor with Susac syndrome.

The rearrangement joins TRBV29-1 to TRBJ1-2; D gene uncertain. This CDR3 contains 13 residues. The V gene's germline CDR1 is SQVTM and CDR2 ANQGSEA. Deletions cut 6 bases from V and 0 bases from J, with 11 bases between. CDR3 nucleotides: TGCAGCGTCCAGGACGAAGCTAACTATGGCTACACCTTC. Its translation: CSVQDEANYGYTF. The full variable domain, its missing parts supplied by reference TRBV29-1 and TRBJ1-2, is SAVISQKPSRDICQRGTSLTIQCQVDSQVTMMFWYRQQPGQSLTLIATANQGSEATYESGFVIDKFPISRPNLTFSTLTVSNMSPEDSSIYLCSVQDEANYGYTFGSGTRLTVV.

The rearrangement uses TRBV12-5 and TRBJ1-4; D not certain. Germline V gene data show CDR1 as LGHNT and CDR2 as FRNRAP. This CDR3 has 13 amino acids. Trimming pared 8 bases from V and 4 bases from J, leaving 11 bases between. CDR3 sequence (DNA): TGTGCTAGTAGGAGTGCAGTTAATGAAAAACTGTTTTTT. Protein sequence: CASRSAVNEKLFF.

The chain combines TRBV5-1 with TRBJ2-1, with 14 bases fitting TRBD2. Germline V gene lookup returns CDR1 SGHRS and CDR2 YFSETQ. V lost 4 bases, J lost 14 bases, and 14 bases stayed unmatched. This CDR3 has 16 amino acids. The CDR3 protein is CASSGMGLAGAQEEFF. In nucleotides, the CDR3 is TGCGCCAGCAGCGGAATGGGACTAGCGGGGGCTCAGGAGGAGTTCTTC.

The chain recombines TRBV6-5 with TRBJ2-1; TRBD1 might be the D (6 bases). The CDR3 extends over 13 amino acids. The V end was cut by 9 bases, the J end by 0 bases, with 9 bases between. CDR1 is MNHEY and CDR2 is SVGAGI in the germline V gene. Here the CDR3 reads CASTGSSYNEQFF. CDR3 DNA: TGTGCCAGTACAGGGAGCTCCTACAATGAGCAGTTCTTC.

For the CDR3, the DNA is TGCGCCAGCAGCTTCGGGGGGCCGGACAATGAGCAGTTCTTC. As protein: CASSFGGPDNEQFF. The chain joins TRBV5-1 to TRBJ2-1, with D tentatively TRBD2 (7 bases). The ends were cut back, 2 bases at V and 5 bases at J, with 11 bases in the middle. Germline V lookup: CDR1 SGHRS, CDR2 YFSETQ. This CDR3 comprises 14 residues.

The chain has TRBV7-9 and TRBJ2-5, with a possible D match to TRBD2 (5 bases). This CDR3 region has 16 residues. Germline loops: CDR1 SEHNR, CDR2 FQNEAQ (reference sequence). The V and J ends lost 3 bases and 5 bases respectively, with 19 bases between them. Here the CDR3 DNA reads TGTGCCAGCAGCTTTTCAGCGGCCCCCTATGGGGAGACCCAGTACTTC. This codes for CASSFSAAPYGETQYF.

The V and J genes are TRBV19 and TRBJ1-1, with D tentatively TRBD1 (5 bases). The germline gives CDR1 LNHDA, CDR2 SQIVND (reference sequence). The CDR3 length is 14 residues. The V end lost 4 bases, the J end lost 0 bases, and 9 bases lay between the germline ends. CDR3 nucleotides: TGTGCCAGTAGTACCCAGGGATTGAACACTGAAGCTTTCTTT. Its translation is CASSTQGLNTEAFF.

V is TRBV7-2 and J is TRBJ2-1, with TRBD2 identical over 7 bases. CDR1 is SGHTA and CDR2 is FQGNSA in the germline V gene. CDR3 size: 14 residues. With V trimmed by 2 bases and J by 5 bases, 3 bases remained unmatched. The CDR3 here is CASSLMAGDNEQFF. In DNA form, the CDR3 reads TGTGCCAGCAGCTTAATGGCGGGGGACAATGAGCAGTTCTTC.

With respect to this clonotype: The junction departs from the called germline gene at one end, perhaps through a read error. The chain recombines TRBV10-3 with TRBJ1-5; D is possibly TRBD1 (5 bases). Germline-derived CDR1 and CDR2 are ENHRY and SYGVKD. The CDR3 has 14 residues. The CDR3 reads CAISDRQSIQPQHF. In DNA, the CDR3 is TGTGCCATCAGTGATAGACAGAGCATTCAGCCCCAGCATTTT.

This chain uses TRBV24-1 with TRBJ1-5; D unresolved. The CDR3 length is 16 residues. V shed 0 bases and J shed 4 bases, with 12 bases lying between them. Germline lookup yields CDR1 KGHDR and CDR2 SFDVKD. The CDR3 DNA follows: TGTGCCACCAGTGATTTGAGGCAGGCCATTAATCAGCCCCAGCATTTT. It codes for CATSDLRQAINQPQHF.

The chain combines TRBV28 with TRBJ2-3, with D possibly matching TRBD2 (6 bases). The CDR3 extends over 16 amino acids. Looked up from germline, CDR1 is MDHEN and CDR2 is SYDVKM. V lost 5 bases to trimming and J lost 0 bases, with 15 bases between them. The CDR3 DNA is TGTGCCAGCAGTATCCCAGGAGGGTCGAGCACAGATACGCAGTATTTT. This translates into CASSIPGGSSTDTQYF.

The chain joins TRBV20-1 to TRBJ1-5; no reliable D call. Germline V CDR1 and CDR2: DFQATT, SNEGSKA (reference sequence). The CDR3 spans 12 residues. Trimming shortened V by 5 bases and J by 3 bases, and 8 bases separated the two germline ends. CDR3 sequence reads: CSAGPNNQPQHF. The CDR3, as DNA: TGCAGTGCTGGACCGAACAATCAGCCCCAGCATTTT.

The chain has TRBV30 and TRBJ1-1; tentative D call: TRBD1 (6 bases). With 4 bases removed from V and 6 bases from J, the gap between germline ends came to 15 bases. The germline gives CDR1 GTSNPN, CDR2 SVGIG (reference sequence). This CDR3 is built from 13 residues. The CDR3 DNA is TGTGCCTGGATCGGACAGAGGTACGCTGAAGCTTTCTTT. It is translated as CAWIGQRYAEAFF.